The 9 T cell receptor beta chains listed next were all sequenced from one sample in a study of blood T cells in healthy people across ages. The second PCR ran about 6 to 12 cycles with a sample-barcoded 5' primer and J-beta primers. TCRdb fed the 5' RACE reads into MiXCR, producing one record per CDR3 protein. The table lists hundreds of thousands of distinct CDR3 sequences, roughly 64% of them singletons, with around 20% in the top ten. Sequencing used blood. The receptors derive from a man younger than 45 in good health.

V gene TRBV20-1 combines with J gene TRBJ2-1; D is possibly TRBD2 (7 bases). The germline V and J ends were trimmed by 5 bases and 4 bases, with 15 bases remaining between them. This CDR3 contains 14 residues. Germline V gives CDR1 DFQATT, CDR2 SNEGSKA (reference sequence). The CDR3 protein is CSARTGGQYNEQFF. CDR3 in DNA: TGCAGTGCTCGCACGGGGGGCCAGTACAATGAGCAGTTCTTC.

This chain joins TRBV3-1 and TRBJ2-1, with a tentative D call TRBD2 (6 bases). The germline CDR1 and CDR2 sequences are LGHDT and YNNKEL (reference sequence). V was shortened by 1 base and J by 0 bases, with 10 bases between the two germline ends. The CDR3 loop spans 16 amino acids. CDR3 DNA: TGTGCCAGCAGCCAAGGAGGGACTCCCTCCTACAATGAGCAGTTCTTC. This codes for CASSQGGTPSYNEQFF.

V usage is TRBV11-2 and J usage is TRBJ2-1, with a weak D call TRBD2 (5 bases). Germline CDR1 and CDR2: SGHAT and FQNNGV. The germline V and J ends were trimmed by 4 bases and 4 bases, with 11 bases remaining between them. The CDR3 is made up of 14 amino acids. CDR3 region: CASSSSGLYNEQFF. The DNA for the CDR3 is TGTGCCAGCAGCTCCTCTGGACTTTACAATGAGCAGTTCTTC.

This sequence joins TRBV20-1 and TRBJ2-1, with TRBD2 as a possible D gene (6 bases). V shed 0 bases and J shed 13 bases, with 31 bases lying between them. This CDR3 region has 18 residues. The germline gives CDR1 DFQATT, CDR2 SNEGSKA (reference sequence). For the CDR3, the DNA is TGCAGTGCTAGAGATCCCTTTTTAGGAGGGCCGGGTAAAGAGACCCAGTTCTTC. This encodes CSARDPFLGGPGKETQFF.

The chain couples TRBV7-7 to TRBJ2-7, with a weak D call TRBD2 (5 bases). The J call may be mistaken, given a closer DNA end match to TRBJ2-1. CDR1 is SSHAT and CDR2 is FNYEAQ in the germline V gene (reference sequence). This CDR3 is 13 amino acids long. CDR3 nucleotide sequence: TGTGCCAGCAGCTCCGGGCCCGAGGGTGAGCAGTTCTTC. It yields the protein CASSSGPEGEQFF.

The V gene is TRBV7-9, the J gene TRBJ2-7; either TRBD1 or TRBD2 may fit D (6 bases each). The CDR3 length is 16 residues. CDR1 SEHNR and CDR2 FQNEAQ come from the germline V gene (reference sequence). Trimming took off 5 bases at V and 1 base at J, with 18 bases between the two ends. The CDR3 region is CASSRIGGWGSYEQYF. The CDR3, as DNA: TGTGCCAGCAGCCGAATAGGGGGGTGGGGATCCTACGAGCAGTACTTC.

The chain recombines TRBV5-6 with TRBJ2-7, with 11 bases identical to TRBD2. The closer fit of TRBJ2-5 to the DNA end suggests the J call may be wrong. The CDR3 has 15 amino acids. Germline loops: CDR1 SGHDT, CDR2 YYEEEE. Written as DNA, the CDR3 is TGTGCCAGCAGCTCGAGTAGCGGGGGGGCGAAGACCCAGTACTTC. Encoded protein: CASSSSSGGAKTQYF.

This rearrangement joins TRBV27 to TRBJ2-3; no definite D call. Per the germline V gene, CDR1 is MNHEY and CDR2 is SMNVEV (reference sequence). V gave up 1 base and J gave up 0 bases, with 2 bases separating them. This CDR3 region has 13 residues. CDR3 residues: CASSLFSTDTQYF. CDR3 nucleotides: TGTGCCAGCAGTTTATTCAGCACAGATACGCAGTATTTT.

This clonotype was counted ten times or more. The CDR3 sequence: CSVVGETNEQFF. CDR3 DNA: TGCAGCGTTGTTGGTGAAACCAATGAGCAGTTCTTC. This rearrangement joins TRBV29-1 to TRBJ2-1; no reliable D call. Germline assignment: CDR1 SQVTM and CDR2 ANQGSEA. The CDR3 consists of 12 residues. Trimming removed 4 bases from V and 6 bases from J, with 10 bases in between.